The 9 T cell receptor beta chains listed next were all sequenced from one sample in a study of OX40 agonist ivuxolimab in advanced cancers. TCRdb keeps only in-frame clones here, not all; method: immunoSEQ multiplex PCR. The sample lists some 80,000 clones, nearly 90% seen once, with around 0.7% in the top ten. The specimen comprised CD4+ or CD8+ T cells sorted from blood, sampled in a trial of the OX40 agonist ivuxolimab. These receptors all stem from an adult with an advanced solid tumor such as melanoma, head and neck, liver or kidney cancer.

This clone was observed once. Here the CDR3 DNA reads TGTGCCAGCAGCCCCAACAGGGGGACTAATGAAAAACTGTTTTTT. Translated, it gives CASSPNRGTNEKLFF. The chain couples TRBV7-2 to TRBJ1-4, with 8 bases lining up with TRBD1. J lost 2 bases, V lost 5 bases, and 4 bases had no gene match. The germline CDR1 and CDR2 sequences are SGHTA and FQGNSA. CDR3 length: 15 amino acids.

This chain joins TRBV28 and TRBJ2-7; possible D gene TRBD2, 6 bases. V lost 5 bases, J lost 4 bases, and 12 bases lay in between. The CDR3 extends over 13 amino acids. CDR1 MDHEN and CDR2 SYDVKM come from the germline V gene. The CDR3 here is CASSRTSPYEQYF. The DNA for the CDR3 is TGTGCCAGCAGTCGTACTAGCCCGTACGAGCAGTACTTC.

This clone was seen only once. CDR3 bases: TGTGCCAGCAGTTCCCTCCGGGACTGGAGTACAGATACGCAGTATTTT. This sequence encodes CASSSLRDWSTDTQYF. The chain combines TRBV6-5 with TRBJ2-3; possibly TRBD2 for D (6 bases). Trimming left V 4 bases short and J 3 bases short, with 17 bases between. This CDR3 contains 16 residues. CDR1 MNHEY and CDR2 SVGAGI come from the germline V gene.

CDR3 DNA: TGTGCCAGTAGTAATCGGGACACCCTCACAGATACGCAGTATTTT. Translated: CASSNRDTLTDTQYF. This chain joins TRBV19 and TRBJ2-3; D is perhaps TRBD1 (6 bases). Trimming took 4 bases from V and 2 from J, leaving 13 bases between them. Looked up from germline, CDR1 is LNHDA and CDR2 is SQIVND (reference sequence). CDR3 length: 15 residues.

This sequence joins TRBV11-2 and TRBJ2-7, with a possible D match to TRBD1 (5 bases). The CDR3 covers 16 residues. The germline CDR1 and CDR2 sequences are SGHAT and FQNNGV. V was cut by 6 bases and J by 0 bases, with 18 bases left in between. This chain's CDR3 is CASSRAGSGSSYEQYF. CDR3 DNA: TGTGCCAGCAGTAGGGCTGGTTCAGGGTCCTCCTACGAGCAGTACTTC.

In nucleotides, the CDR3 is TGTGCCTGGAGTGTACAAATGGTACGCTACACCTTC. This gives the protein CAWSVQMVRYTF. This chain joins TRBV30 and TRBJ1-2; D ambiguous. The CDR3 runs to 12 residues. The germline V and J ends were trimmed by 0 bases and 9 bases, with 11 bases remaining between them. CDR1 and CDR2 (germline): GTSNPN, SVGIG (reference sequence).

Note on this clone: The junction departs from germline at one end; a sequencing error may be responsible. Within the sample, other DNA sequences also encode this same CDR3. The chain is built from TRBV6-1 and TRBJ1-1; perhaps TRBD1 as D (5 bases). The germline V gene encodes CDR1 MNHNS and CDR2 SASEGT. This CDR3 contains 13 residues. The CDR3 DNA is TGCGCCAGCAGTGGGACGGTGAACACTGAAGCTTTCTTT. This codes for CASSGTVNTEAFF.

V gene TRBV7-3 combines with J gene TRBJ2-7; 11 bases agree with TRBD2. CDR3 length: 15 residues. Germline values: CDR1 SGHTA, CDR2 FQGTGA. Unmatched junction bases numbered 4, after V lost 5 bases and J lost 1 base. CDR3 amino acids: CASSPGLAGSYEQYF. In DNA form, the CDR3 reads TGTGCCAGCAGCCCCGGACTAGCGGGTTCCTACGAGCAGTACTTC.

This clone has more than one count but fewer than ten. V usage is TRBV5-1 and J usage is TRBJ1-2; TRBD1 matches at 8 bases. The CDR3 sequence is 14 residues long. Germline trimming cut 4 bases from V and 8 bases from J; bases unmatched to any gene: 10. Per germline, CDR1 SGHRS and CDR2 YFSETQ. CDR3 bases: TGCGCCAGCAGCGTCACCATCGGGACAGGAGGCTACACCTTC. The encoded protein is CASSVTIGTGGYTF.